Shown below are 11 T cell receptor beta chains from a single sample sequenced in a study of blood T cell repertoires in COVID-19. Clones were read by immunoSEQ multiplex PCR, and TCRdb kept only the in-frame ones, dropping some. The data contain about 58,000 clones, around 81% of them singletons. Sequencing was performed on peripheral blood. The origin of the receptors is a human donor in a cohort sampled during active COVID-19.

The chain links TRBV29-1 to TRBJ1-1, with 9 bases fitting TRBD1. Germline V CDR1 and CDR2: SQVTM, ANQGSEA. The CDR3 length is 12 residues. Losses at the gene ends were 7 bases for V and 5 bases for J; bases not matched to a gene: 5. For the CDR3, the DNA is TGCAGCGCCGGGACAGGGAGGACTGAAGCTTTCTTT. As protein: CSAGTGRTEAFF.

The chain recombines TRBV25-1 with TRBJ1-6; no reliable D call. The CDR3 sequence is 12 residues long. V shed 4 bases and J shed 16 bases, with 14 bases lying between them. Germline values: CDR1 MGHDK, CDR2 SYGVNS. CDR3 nucleotides: TGTGCCAGCAGTGGCACCCCTGACTTTCTCCACTTT. Translation gives CASSGTPDFLHF.

This clone came up a few times. The genes are TRBV6-6 and TRBJ2-7; possibly TRBD2 for D (6 bases). V was shortened by 2 bases and J by 2 bases, with 7 bases between the two germline ends. Germline V gives CDR1 MNHNY, CDR2 SVGAGI (reference sequence). CDR3 length: 13 residues. DNA of the CDR3: TGTGCCAGCAGTTACGGGGAGGCCTACGAGCAGTACTTC. It codes for CASSYGEAYEQYF.

This clone was picked up a small number of times. V is TRBV2 and J is TRBJ1-1; 7 bases map to TRBD1. Looked up from germline, CDR1 is SNHLY and CDR2 is FYNNEI. The CDR3 runs to 12 residues. With V trimmed by 6 bases and J by 5 bases, 3 bases remained unmatched. The CDR3 is CASRADRTEAFF. The CDR3 region has the DNA TGTGCCAGCAGAGCGGACAGGACTGAAGCTTTCTTT.

The chain links TRBV2 to TRBJ1-2, with TRBD1 matching 9 bases. With V trimmed by 6 bases and J by 5 bases, 1 base remained unmatched. This CDR3 contains 12 residues. The V gene's germline CDR1 is SNHLY and CDR2 FYNNEI. The CDR3 DNA is TGTGCCAGCAGCGGACAGGGGTATGGCTACACCTTC. This translates into CASSGQGYGYTF.

The gene calls are TRBV30 and TRBJ2-6; D is possibly TRBD2 (5 bases). Germline V lookup: CDR1 GTSNPN, CDR2 SVGIG (reference sequence). The CDR3 spans 15 residues. Trimming took off 0 bases at V and 2 bases at J, with 8 bases between the two ends. This CDR3 reads CAWSVRGTGANVLTF. CDR3 bases: TGTGCCTGGAGTGTACGGGGAACTGGGGCCAACGTCCTGACTTTC.

The chain links TRBV13 to TRBJ2-5; perhaps TRBD1 as D (5 bases). The V and J ends lost 1 base and 0 bases respectively, with 9 bases between them. The CDR3 has 15 residues. Germline CDR1 reads PRHDT; CDR2 reads FYEKMQ (reference sequence). The DNA for the CDR3 is TGTGCCAGCAGCTTAGAGAACAGGAACCAAGAGACCCAGTACTTC. This gives the protein CASSLENRNQETQYF. Full variable domain (missing parts from reference TRBV13 and TRBJ2-5): AAGVIQSPRHLIKEKRETATLKCYPIPRHDTVYWYQQGPGQDPQFLISFYEKMQSDKGSIPDRFSAQQFSDYHSELNMSSLELGDSALYFCASSLENRNQETQYFGPGTRLLVL.

This rearrangement joins TRBV5-8 to TRBJ2-7; 7 nucleotides line up with TRBD1. The CDR3 extends over 14 amino acids. The V gene's germline CDR1 is SGHTS and CDR2 YDEGEE. V lost 0 bases, J lost 3 bases, and 3 bases stayed unmatched. CDR3 nucleotides: TGTGCCAGCAGCTTGGTCCGGGACAGCTACGAGCAGTACTTC. Encoded protein: CASSLVRDSYEQYF.

V usage is TRBV4-1 and J usage is TRBJ2-1; 7 bases agree with TRBD2. The germline V gene encodes CDR1 MGHRA and CDR2 YSYEKL. Trimming at V came to 0 bases and at J to 2 bases, leaving 13 bases not matched to a gene. The CDR3 loop spans 19 amino acids. The CDR3 is CASSQDGGGNSGAYNEQFF. The CDR3 nucleotides are TGCGCCAGCAGCCAAGATGGGGGTGGGAACAGCGGGGCCTACAATGAGCAGTTCTTC.

The chain combines TRBV27 with TRBJ2-7, with TRBD2 as a possible D gene (6 bases). Trimming shortened V by 2 bases and J by 3 bases, and 11 bases separated the two germline ends. Germline CDR1 reads MNHEY; CDR2 reads SMNVEV (reference sequence). The CDR3 runs 14 residues. The CDR3 is CASSLAGPRYEQYF. The CDR3 region has the DNA TGTGCCAGCAGTTTAGCGGGACCACGCTACGAGCAGTACTTC.

The table lists this clone with a count of one. The chain combines TRBV11-2 with TRBJ2-7, with unresolved D. V was clipped by 0 bases and J by 5 bases, with 8 bases between them. From germline, CDR1 is SGHAT and CDR2 FQNNGV. This CDR3 has 13 residues. CDR3 in DNA: TGTGCCAGCAGCTTAGAGGTGGTAGACGAGCAGTACTTC. Protein: CASSLEVVDEQYF.